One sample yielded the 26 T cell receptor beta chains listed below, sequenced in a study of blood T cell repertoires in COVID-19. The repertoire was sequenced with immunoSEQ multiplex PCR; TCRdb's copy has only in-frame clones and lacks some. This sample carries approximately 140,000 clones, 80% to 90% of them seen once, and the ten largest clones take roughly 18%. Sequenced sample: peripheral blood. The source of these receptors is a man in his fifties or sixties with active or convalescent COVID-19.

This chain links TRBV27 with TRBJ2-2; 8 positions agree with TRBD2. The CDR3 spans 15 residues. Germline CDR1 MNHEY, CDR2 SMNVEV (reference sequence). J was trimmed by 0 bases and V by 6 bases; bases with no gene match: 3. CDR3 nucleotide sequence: TGTGCCAGCAGACTAGCGGCCTCGAACACCGGGGAGCTGTTTTTT. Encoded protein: CASRLAASNTGELFF.

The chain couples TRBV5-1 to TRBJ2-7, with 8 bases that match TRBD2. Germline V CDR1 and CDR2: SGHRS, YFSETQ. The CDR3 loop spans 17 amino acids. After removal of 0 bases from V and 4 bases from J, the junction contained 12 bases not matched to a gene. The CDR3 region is CASSLGVAGTIRYEQYF. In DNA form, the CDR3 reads TGCGCCAGCAGCTTGGGGGTAGCGGGAACGATTAGATACGAGCAGTACTTC.

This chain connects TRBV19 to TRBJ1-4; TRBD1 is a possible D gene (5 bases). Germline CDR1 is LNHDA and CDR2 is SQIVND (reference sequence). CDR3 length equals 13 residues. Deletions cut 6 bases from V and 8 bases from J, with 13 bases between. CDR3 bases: TGTGCCAGTAGCGGGACGCGGGGCGAAAAACTGTTTTTT. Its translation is CASSGTRGEKLFF.

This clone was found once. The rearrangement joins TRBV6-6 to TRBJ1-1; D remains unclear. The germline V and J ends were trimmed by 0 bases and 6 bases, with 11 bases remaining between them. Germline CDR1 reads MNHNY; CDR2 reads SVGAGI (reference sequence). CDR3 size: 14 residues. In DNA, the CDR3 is TGTGCCAGCAGTTACTCCCCCGGGGATTCTGAAGCTTTCTTT. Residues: CASSYSPGDSEAFF.

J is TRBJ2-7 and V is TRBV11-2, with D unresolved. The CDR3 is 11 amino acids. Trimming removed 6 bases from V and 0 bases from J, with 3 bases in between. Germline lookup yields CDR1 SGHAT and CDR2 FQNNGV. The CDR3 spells CASRASYEQYF. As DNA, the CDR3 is TGTGCCAGCAGGGCCTCCTACGAGCAGTACTTC. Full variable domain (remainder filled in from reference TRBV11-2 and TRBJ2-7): EAGVAQSPRYKIIEKRQSVAFWCNPISGHATLYWYQQILGQGPKLLIQFQNNGVVDDSQLPKDRFSAERLKGVDSTLKIQPAKLEDSAVYLCASRASYEQYFGPGTRLTVT.

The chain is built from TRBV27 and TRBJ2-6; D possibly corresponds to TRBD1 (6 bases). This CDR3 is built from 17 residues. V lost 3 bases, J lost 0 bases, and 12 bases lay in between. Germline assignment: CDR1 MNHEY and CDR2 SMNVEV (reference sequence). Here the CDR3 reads CASSLFRGLSGANVLTF. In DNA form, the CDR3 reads TGTGCCAGCAGTTTGTTCAGGGGCCTCTCTGGGGCCAACGTCCTGACTTTC.

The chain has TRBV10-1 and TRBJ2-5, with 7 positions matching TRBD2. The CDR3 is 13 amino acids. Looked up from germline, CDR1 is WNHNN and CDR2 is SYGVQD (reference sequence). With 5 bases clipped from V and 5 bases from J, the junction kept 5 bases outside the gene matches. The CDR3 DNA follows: TGCGCCAGCAGTAGCGGGGCCAGCGAGACCCAGTACTTC. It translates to CASSSGASETQYF.

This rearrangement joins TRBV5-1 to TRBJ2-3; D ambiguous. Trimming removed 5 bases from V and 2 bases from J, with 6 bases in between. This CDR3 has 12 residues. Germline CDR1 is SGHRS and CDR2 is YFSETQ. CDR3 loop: CASSYTTDTQYF. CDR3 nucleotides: TGCGCCAGCAGTTACACCACAGATACGCAGTATTTT. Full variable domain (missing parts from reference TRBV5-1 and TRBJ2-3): KAGVTQTPRYLIKTRGQQVTLSCSPISGHRSVSWYQQTPGQGLQFLFEYFSETQRNKGNFPGRFSGRQFSNSRSEMNVSTLELGDSALYLCASSYTTDTQYFGPGTRLTVL.

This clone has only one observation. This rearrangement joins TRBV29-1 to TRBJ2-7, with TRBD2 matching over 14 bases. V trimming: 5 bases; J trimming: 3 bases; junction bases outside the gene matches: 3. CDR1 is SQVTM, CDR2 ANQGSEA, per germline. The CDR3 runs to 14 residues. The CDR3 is CSVFGTSGSYEQYF. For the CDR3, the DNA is TGCAGCGTTTTCGGGACTAGCGGGAGCTACGAGCAGTACTTC.

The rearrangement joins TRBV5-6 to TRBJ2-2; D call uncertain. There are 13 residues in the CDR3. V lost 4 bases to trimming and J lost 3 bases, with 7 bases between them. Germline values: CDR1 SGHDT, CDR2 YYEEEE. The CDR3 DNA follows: TGTGCCAGCAGCGTCTTCTACACCGGGGAGCTGTTTTTT. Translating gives CASSVFYTGELFF.

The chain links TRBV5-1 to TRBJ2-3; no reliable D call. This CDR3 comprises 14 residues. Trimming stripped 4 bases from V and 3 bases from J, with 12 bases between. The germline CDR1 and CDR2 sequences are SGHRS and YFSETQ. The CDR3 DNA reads TGCGCCAGCAGCCGTGAGACATCAACAGATACGCAGTATTTT. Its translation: CASSRETSTDTQYF.

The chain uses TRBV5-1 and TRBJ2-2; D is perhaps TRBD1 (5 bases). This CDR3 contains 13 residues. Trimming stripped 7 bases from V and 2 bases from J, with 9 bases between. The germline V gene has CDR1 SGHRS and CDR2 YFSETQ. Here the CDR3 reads CASGADNTGELFF. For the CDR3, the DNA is TGCGCCAGCGGGGCAGACAACACCGGGGAGCTGTTTTTT.

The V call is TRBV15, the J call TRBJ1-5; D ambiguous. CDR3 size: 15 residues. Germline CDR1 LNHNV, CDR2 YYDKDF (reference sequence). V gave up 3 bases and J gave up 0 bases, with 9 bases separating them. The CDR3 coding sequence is TGTGCCACCAGCAGGGCGGGGAATAGCAATCAGCCCCAGCATTTT. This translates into CATSRAGNSNQPQHF.

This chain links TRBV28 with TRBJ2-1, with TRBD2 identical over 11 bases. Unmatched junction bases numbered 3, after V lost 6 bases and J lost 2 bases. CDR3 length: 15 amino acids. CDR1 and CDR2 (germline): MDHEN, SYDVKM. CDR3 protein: CASSQLAGAYNEQFF. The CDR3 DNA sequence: TGTGCCAGCAGCCAACTAGCGGGAGCCTACAATGAGCAGTTCTTC.

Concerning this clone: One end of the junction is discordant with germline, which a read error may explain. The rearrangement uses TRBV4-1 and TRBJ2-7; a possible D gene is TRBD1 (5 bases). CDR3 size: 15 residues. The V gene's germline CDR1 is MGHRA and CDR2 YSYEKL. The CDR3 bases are TGCGCCAGCACCCAATCCGAGCAGGGTACCTACGAGCAGTACTTC. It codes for CASTQSEQGTYEQYF.

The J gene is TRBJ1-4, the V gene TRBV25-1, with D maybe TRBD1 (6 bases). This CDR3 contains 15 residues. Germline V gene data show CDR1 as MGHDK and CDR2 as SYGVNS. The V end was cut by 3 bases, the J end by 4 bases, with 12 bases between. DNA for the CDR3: TGTGCCAGCAGTGACACAGGGCTCCTTAATGAAAAACTGTTTTTT. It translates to CASSDTGLLNEKLFF.

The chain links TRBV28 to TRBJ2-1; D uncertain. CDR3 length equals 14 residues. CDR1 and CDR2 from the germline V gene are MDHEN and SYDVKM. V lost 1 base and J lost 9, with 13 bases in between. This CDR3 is CASSLYVAHSEQFF. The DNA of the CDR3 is TGTGCCAGCAGTTTATACGTTGCGCACAGTGAGCAGTTCTTC. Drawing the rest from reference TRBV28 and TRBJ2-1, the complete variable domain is DVKVTQSSRYLVKRTGEKVFLECVQDMDHENMFWYRQDPGLGLRLIYFSYDVKMKEKGDIPEGYSVSREKKERFSLILESASTNQTSMYLCASSLYVAHSEQFFGPGTRLTVL.

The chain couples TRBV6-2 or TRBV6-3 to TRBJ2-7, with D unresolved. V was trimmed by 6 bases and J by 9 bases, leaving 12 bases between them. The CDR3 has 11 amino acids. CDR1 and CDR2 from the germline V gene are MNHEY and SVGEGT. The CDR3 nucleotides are TGTGCCAGCAGCCAAAACTACCCGCAGTACTTC. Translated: CASSQNYPQYF.

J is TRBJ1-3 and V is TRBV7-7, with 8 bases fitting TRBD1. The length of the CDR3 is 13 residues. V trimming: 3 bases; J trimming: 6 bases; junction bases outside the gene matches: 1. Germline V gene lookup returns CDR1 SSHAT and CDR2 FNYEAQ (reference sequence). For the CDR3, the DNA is TGTGCCAGCAGCTTGGACAGGGAAAACACCATATATTTT. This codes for CASSLDRENTIYF.

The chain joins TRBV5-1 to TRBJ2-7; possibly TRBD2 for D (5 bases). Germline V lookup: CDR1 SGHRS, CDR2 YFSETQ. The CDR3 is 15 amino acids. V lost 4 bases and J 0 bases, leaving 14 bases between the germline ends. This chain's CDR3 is CASSPVPGSSYEQYF. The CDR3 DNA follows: TGCGCCAGCAGCCCGGTCCCGGGGAGCTCCTACGAGCAGTACTTC. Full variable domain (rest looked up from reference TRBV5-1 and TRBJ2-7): KAGVTQTPRYLIKTRGQQVTLSCSPISGHRSVSWYQQTPGQGLQFLFEYFSETQRNKGNFPGRFSGRQFSNSRSEMNVSTLELGDSALYLCASSPVPGSSYEQYFGPGTRLTVT.

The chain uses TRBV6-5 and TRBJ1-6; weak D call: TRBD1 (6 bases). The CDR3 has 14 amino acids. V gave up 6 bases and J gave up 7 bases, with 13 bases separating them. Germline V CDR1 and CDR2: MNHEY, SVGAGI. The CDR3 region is CASRLTGLNSPLHF. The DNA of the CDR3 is TGTGCCAGCAGACTAACAGGGCTGAATTCACCCCTCCACTTT.

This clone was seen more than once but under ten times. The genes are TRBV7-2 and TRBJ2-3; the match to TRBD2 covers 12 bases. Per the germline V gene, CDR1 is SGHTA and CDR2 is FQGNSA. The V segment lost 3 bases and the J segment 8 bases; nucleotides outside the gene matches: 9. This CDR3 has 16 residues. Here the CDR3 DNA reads TGTGCCAGCAGCTTGTCTAGCGGGGGGGGCCAGGGTACGCAGTATTTT. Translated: CASSLSSGGGQGTQYF.

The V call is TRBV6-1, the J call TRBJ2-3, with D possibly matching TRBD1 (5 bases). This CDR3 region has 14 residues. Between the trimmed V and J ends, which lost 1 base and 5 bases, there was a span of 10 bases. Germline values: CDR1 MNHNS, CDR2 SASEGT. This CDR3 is CASSEGQGIDTQYF. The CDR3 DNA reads TGTGCCAGCAGTGAAGGGCAGGGAATAGATACGCAGTATTTT.

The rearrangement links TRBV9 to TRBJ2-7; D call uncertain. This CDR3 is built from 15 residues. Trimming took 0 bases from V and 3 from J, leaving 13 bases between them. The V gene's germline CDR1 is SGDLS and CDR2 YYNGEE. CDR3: CASSVDTNDRYEQYF. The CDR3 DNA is TGTGCCAGCAGCGTAGACACCAATGATCGCTACGAGCAGTACTTC.

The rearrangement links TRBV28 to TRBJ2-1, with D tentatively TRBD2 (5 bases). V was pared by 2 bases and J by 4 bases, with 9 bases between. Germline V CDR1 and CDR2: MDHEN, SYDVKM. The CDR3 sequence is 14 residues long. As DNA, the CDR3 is TGTGCCAGCAGTTTAATAGCGCCTTACAATGAGCAGTTCTTC. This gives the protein CASSLIAPYNEQFF.

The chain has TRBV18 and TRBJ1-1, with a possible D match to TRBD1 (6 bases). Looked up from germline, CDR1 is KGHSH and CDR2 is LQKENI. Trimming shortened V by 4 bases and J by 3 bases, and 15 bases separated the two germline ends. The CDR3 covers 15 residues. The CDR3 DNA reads TGTGCCAGCTCACACTCACAGGGAGAGCACACTGAAGCTTTCTTT. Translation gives CASSHSQGEHTEAFF.